This T cell receptor (beta chain) was identified during a study of blood T cells in healthy people across ages. V was trimmed by 0 bases and J by 4 bases, leaving 16 bases between them. Per germline, CDR1 DFQATT and CDR2 SNEGSKA (reference sequence). CDR3 length equals 16 residues. The authors ran a second PCR of roughly 6 to 12 cycles using a sample-barcoded 5' primer and a J-beta primer mix. Each CDR3 protein gets one entry after TCRdb re-called the 5' RACE reads with MiXCR. The data contain fewer than 2,000,000 distinct CDR3 sequences, roughly two fifths of them singletons. Source material: blood. This TCR was sampled from a human donor in good health. The gene calls are TRBV20-1 and TRBJ1-5, with D possibly matching TRBD1 (6 bases). This chain's CDR3 is CSARDHLGAGNQPQHF. CDR3 nucleotides: TGCAGTGCTAGAGATCATTTGGGGGCTGGGAATCAGCCCCAGCATTTT.